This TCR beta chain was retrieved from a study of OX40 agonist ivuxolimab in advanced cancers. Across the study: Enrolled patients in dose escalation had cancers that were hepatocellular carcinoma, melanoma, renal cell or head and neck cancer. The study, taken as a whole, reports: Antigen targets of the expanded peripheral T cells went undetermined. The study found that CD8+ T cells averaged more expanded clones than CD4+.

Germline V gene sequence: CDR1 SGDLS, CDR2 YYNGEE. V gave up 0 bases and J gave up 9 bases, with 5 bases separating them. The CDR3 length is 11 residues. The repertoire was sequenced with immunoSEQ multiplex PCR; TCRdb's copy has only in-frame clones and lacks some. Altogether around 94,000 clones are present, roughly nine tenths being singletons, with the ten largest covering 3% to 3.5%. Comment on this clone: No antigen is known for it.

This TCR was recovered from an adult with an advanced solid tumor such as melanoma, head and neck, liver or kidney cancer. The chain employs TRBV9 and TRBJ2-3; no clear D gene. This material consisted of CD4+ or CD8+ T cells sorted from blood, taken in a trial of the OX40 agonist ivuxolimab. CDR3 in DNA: TGTGCCAGCAGCGTAGGTGCCACGCAGTATTTT. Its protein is CASSVGATQYF.